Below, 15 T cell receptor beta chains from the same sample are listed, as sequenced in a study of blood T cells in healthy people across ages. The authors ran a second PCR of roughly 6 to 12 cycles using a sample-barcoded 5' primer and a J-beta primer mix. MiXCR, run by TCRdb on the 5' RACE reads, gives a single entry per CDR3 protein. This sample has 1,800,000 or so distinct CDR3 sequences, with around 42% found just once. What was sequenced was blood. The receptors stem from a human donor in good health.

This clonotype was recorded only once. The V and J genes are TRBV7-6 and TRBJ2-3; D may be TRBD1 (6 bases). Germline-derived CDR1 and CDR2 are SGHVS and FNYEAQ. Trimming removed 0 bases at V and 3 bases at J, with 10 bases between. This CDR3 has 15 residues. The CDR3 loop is CASSLADRETDTQYF. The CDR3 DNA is TGTGCCAGCAGCTTAGCGGACAGAGAGACAGATACGCAGTATTTT.

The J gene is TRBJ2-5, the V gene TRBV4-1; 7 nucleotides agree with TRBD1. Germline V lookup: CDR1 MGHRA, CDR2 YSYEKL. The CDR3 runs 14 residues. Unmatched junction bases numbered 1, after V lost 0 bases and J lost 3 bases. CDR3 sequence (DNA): TGCGCCAGCAGCCAAGAGGACAGGAAAGAGACCCAGTACTTC. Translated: CASSQEDRKETQYF.

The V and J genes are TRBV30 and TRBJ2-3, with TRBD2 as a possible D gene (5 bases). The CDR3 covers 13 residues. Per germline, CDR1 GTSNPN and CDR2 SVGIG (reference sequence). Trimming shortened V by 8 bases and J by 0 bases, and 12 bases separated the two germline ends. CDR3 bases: TGTGCCCGGGGAAGGTATAGCACAGATACGCAGTATTTT. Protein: CARGRYSTDTQYF. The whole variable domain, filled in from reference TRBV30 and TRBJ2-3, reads SQTIHQWPATLVQPVGSPLSLECTVEGTSNPNLYWYRQAAGRGLQLLFYSVGIGQISSEVPQNLSASRPQDRQFILSSKKLLLSDSGFYLCARGRYSTDTQYFGPGTRLTVL.

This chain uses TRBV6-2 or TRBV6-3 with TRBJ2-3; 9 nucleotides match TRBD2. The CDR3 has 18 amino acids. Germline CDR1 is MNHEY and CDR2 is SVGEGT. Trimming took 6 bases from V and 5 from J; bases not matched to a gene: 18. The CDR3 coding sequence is TGTGCCAGCAGAAAGACGACTAGCGGTTACCAAATGGGAGATACGCAGTATTTT. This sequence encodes CASRKTTSGYQMGDTQYF.

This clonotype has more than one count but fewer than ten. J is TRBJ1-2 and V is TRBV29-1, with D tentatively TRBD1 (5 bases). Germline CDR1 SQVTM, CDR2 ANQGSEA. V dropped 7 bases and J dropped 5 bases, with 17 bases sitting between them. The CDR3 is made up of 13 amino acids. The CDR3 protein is CSGRDCPPYGYTF. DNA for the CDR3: TGCAGCGGGAGGGACTGCCCACCATATGGCTACACCTTC.

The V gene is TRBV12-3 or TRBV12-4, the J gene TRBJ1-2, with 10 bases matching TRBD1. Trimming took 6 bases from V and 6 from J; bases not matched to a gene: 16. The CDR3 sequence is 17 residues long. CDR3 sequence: CASSRAGQGPGGDGYTF. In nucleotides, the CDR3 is TGTGCCAGCAGCCGGGCGGGACAGGGGCCGGGAGGGGATGGCTACACCTTC.

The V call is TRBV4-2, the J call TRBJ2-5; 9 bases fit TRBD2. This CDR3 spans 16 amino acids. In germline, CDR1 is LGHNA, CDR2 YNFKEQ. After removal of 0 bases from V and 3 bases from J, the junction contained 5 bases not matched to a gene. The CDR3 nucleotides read TGTGCCAGCAGCCAAGATCCCGCTAGCGGGGAAGAGACCCAGTACTTC. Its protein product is CASSQDPASGEETQYF.

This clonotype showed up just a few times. CDR3 nucleotide sequence: TGTGCCAGCAGTAGGGTGGCGGGGGGGCGCACAGATACGCAGTATTTT. Translated: CASSRVAGGRTDTQYF. The chain combines TRBV6-2 or TRBV6-3 with TRBJ2-3, with 9 bases aligning to TRBD2. V lost 5 bases and J lost 1; bases outside the gene matches: 7. This CDR3 comprises 16 residues. The germline gives CDR1 MNHEY, CDR2 SVGEGT.

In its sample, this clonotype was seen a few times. DNA of the CDR3: TGTGCCACCAGCAGAGATCAGGGGACTGGAAACACCATATATTTT. Protein: CATSRDQGTGNTIYF. The chain employs TRBV15 and TRBJ1-3; D perhaps matches TRBD1 (6 bases). Looked up from germline, CDR1 is LNHNV and CDR2 is YYDKDF (reference sequence). Trimming took 0 bases from V and 2 from J, leaving 8 bases between them. The CDR3 has 15 residues.

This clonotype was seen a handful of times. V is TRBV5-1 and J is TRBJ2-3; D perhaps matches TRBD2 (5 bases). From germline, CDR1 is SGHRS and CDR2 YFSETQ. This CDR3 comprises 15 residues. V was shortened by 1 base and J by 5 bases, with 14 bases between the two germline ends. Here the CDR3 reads CASSLWLAQRDTQYF. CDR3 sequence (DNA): TGCGCCAGCAGCTTGTGGCTAGCCCAGAGAGATACGCAGTATTTT.

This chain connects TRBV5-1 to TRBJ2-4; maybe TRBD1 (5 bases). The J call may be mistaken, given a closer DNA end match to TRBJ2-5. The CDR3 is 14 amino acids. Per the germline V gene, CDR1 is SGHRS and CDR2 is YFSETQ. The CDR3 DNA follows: TGCGCCAGCAGCTTCGGACATTCTCAAGAGACCCAGTACTTC. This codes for CASSFGHSQETQYF.

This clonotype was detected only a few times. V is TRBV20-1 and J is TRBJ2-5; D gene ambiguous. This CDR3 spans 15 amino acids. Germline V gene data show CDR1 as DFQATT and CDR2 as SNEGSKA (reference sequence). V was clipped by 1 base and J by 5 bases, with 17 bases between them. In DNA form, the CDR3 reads TGCAGTGCTAGAGGATTTTCTTTGTTGGTGGAGACCCAGTACTTC. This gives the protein CSARGFSLLVETQYF.

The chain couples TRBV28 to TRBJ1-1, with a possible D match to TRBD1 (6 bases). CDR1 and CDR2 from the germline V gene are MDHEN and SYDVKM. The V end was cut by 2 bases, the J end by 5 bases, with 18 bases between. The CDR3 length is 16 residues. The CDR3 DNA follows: TGTGCCAGCAGTTTAGAGCCCGGGGCAGGGGATACTGAAGCTTTCTTT. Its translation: CASSLEPGAGDTEAFF.

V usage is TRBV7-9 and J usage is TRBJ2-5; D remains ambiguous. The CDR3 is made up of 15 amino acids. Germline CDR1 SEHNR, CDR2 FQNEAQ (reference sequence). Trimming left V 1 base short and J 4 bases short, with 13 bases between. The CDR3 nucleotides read TGTGCCAGCAGCTTAGGGTCGCCCAATATAGAGACCCAGTACTTC. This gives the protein CASSLGSPNIETQYF.

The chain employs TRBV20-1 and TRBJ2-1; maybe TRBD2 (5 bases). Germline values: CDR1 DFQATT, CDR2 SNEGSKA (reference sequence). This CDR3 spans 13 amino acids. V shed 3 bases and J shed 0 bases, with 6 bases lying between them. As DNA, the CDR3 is TGCAGTGCTAGCGGGGACTCCTACAATGAGCAGTTCTTC. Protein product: CSASGDSYNEQFF.